One sample yielded the 26 T cell receptor beta chains listed below, sequenced in a study of T cells in localized non-small cell lung cancer. TCRdb's table, derived via immunoSEQ multiplex PCR, lists solely in-frame clones and lacks some. Of 1,500 to 2,000 clones listed, around 34% are singletons. Material: lung tumor tissue, obtained before any cancer treatment. The receptor source for this set is a woman aged 40-69 years with stage II lung adenocarcinoma.

The V gene is TRBV9, the J gene TRBJ1-1, with a weak D call TRBD1 (6 bases). The CDR3 sequence is 13 residues long. CDR1 and CDR2 from the germline V gene are SGDLS and YYNGEE. V gave up 5 bases and J gave up 9 bases, with 17 bases separating them. CDR3 region: CASSRTGQEKAFF. For the CDR3, the DNA is TGTGCCAGCAGTCGGACGGGACAAGAGAAAGCTTTCTTT.

The chain uses TRBV18 and TRBJ1-4; TRBD1 agrees at 8 bases. Trimming at V came to 5 bases and at J to 4 bases, leaving 6 bases not matched to a gene. Germline CDR1 reads KGHSH; CDR2 reads LQKENI. This CDR3 spans 15 amino acids. The CDR3 sequence: CASSSGQGLNEKLFF. CDR3 bases: TGTGCCAGCTCATCTGGACAGGGCCTTAATGAAAAACTGTTTTTT. The complete variable domain, with remaining parts taken from reference TRBV18 and TRBJ1-4, reads NAGVMQNPRHLVRRRGQEARLRCSPMKGHSHVYWYRQLPEEGLKFMVYLQKENIIDESGMPKERFSAEFPKEGPSILRIQQVVRGDSAAYFCASSSGQGLNEKLFFGSGTQLSVL.

This clone rates as medium-sized. The J gene is TRBJ1-6, the V gene TRBV6-8, with D tentatively TRBD1 (6 bases). Germline assignment: CDR1 MNHGY and CDR2 SAAAGT. There are 14 residues in the CDR3. With 7 bases removed from V and 6 bases from J, the gap between germline ends came to 13 bases. CDR3 region: CASKETGLNSPLHF. DNA for the CDR3: TGTGCCAGCAAGGAGACAGGTCTTAATTCACCCCTCCACTTT.

This clone was seen a handful of times. The V call is TRBV11-1, the J call TRBJ1-6; 7 nucleotides align to TRBD1. This CDR3 spans 14 amino acids. Looked up from germline, CDR1 is SGHAT and CDR2 is FQDESV (reference sequence). The ends lost 3 bases at V and 5 bases at J; junction bases unmatched: 1. CDR3 amino acids: CASSLGTDNSPLHF. CDR3 DNA sequence: TGTGCCAGCAGCTTGGGGACAGATAATTCACCCCTCCACTTT.

The V call is TRBV14, the J call TRBJ2-1, with D unclear. The CDR3 runs 13 residues. Germline V gene lookup returns CDR1 SGHDN and CDR2 FVKESK. V was trimmed by 4 bases and J by 4 bases, leaving 8 bases between them. For the CDR3, the DNA is TGTGCCAGCAGCCCCCAGCCTTACAATGAGCAGTTCTTC. It codes for CASSPQPYNEQFF.

The rearrangement uses TRBV10-3 and TRBJ1-5; 11 nucleotides line up with TRBD1. CDR1 is ENHRY and CDR2 is SYGVKD in the germline V gene. Unmatched junction bases numbered 6, after V lost 1 base and J lost 7 bases. This CDR3 has 16 residues. The CDR3 nucleotides are TGTGCCATCAGTGAGTTCGGACAGGGGGCACGCCAGCCCCAGCATTTT. As protein: CAISEFGQGARQPQHF.

The V call is TRBV11-3, the J call TRBJ2-7, with a tentative D call TRBD2 (7 bases). Per the germline V gene, CDR1 is SGHNT and CDR2 is YENEEA. V shed 1 base and J shed 4 bases, with 11 bases lying between them. The CDR3 has 14 residues. CDR3 nucleotide sequence: TGTGCCAGCAGCTTAGGCGGGGGCGCATACGAGCAGTACTTC. As protein: CASSLGGGAYEQYF.

This chain connects TRBV19 to TRBJ1-5; a possible D gene is TRBD1 (6 bases). V gave up 7 bases and J gave up 6 bases, with 19 bases separating them. The CDR3 is 15 amino acids. The germline CDR1 and CDR2 sequences are LNHDA and SQIVND (reference sequence). CDR3 sequence (DNA): TGTGCCAGTACCTTTCGGTGGGGCAGGGGTCAGCCCCAGCATTTT. As protein: CASTFRWGRGQPQHF.

The CDR3 spells CSVYQRGNTGELFF. DNA for the CDR3: TGCAGCGTTTACCAGCGGGGGAATACCGGGGAGCTGTTTTTT. The J gene is TRBJ2-2, the V gene TRBV29-1; 8 nucleotides agree with TRBD2. J lost 5 bases, V lost 5 bases, and 7 bases had no gene match. There are 14 residues in the CDR3. Germline V CDR1 and CDR2: SQVTM, ANQGSEA.

This chain links TRBV19 with TRBJ2-7; the match to TRBD1 covers 9 bases. V was clipped by 8 bases and J by 6 bases; unmatched bases: 8. CDR1 is LNHDA and CDR2 is SQIVND in the germline V gene (reference sequence). CDR3 size: 13 residues. DNA of the CDR3: TGTGCCAGTTCCGGGACAGGGTTACCCGAGCAGTACTTC. Encoded protein: CASSGTGLPEQYF.

This chain connects TRBV19 to TRBJ2-5, with D tentatively TRBD1 (6 bases). Germline V lookup: CDR1 LNHDA, CDR2 SQIVND (reference sequence). The CDR3 sequence is 15 residues long. V lost 5 bases, J lost 3 bases, and 16 bases lay in between. The CDR3 loop reads CASSLGSGQKETQYF. As DNA, the CDR3 is TGTGCCAGTAGTCTTGGGTCCGGACAGAAAGAGACCCAGTACTTC.

This clone was counted between two and nine times. The chain couples TRBV6-8 to TRBJ1-2, with D perhaps TRBD1 (6 bases). This CDR3 is 15 amino acids long. Germline CDR1 is MNHGY and CDR2 is SAAAGT. V was pared by 6 bases and J by 8 bases, with 22 bases between. CDR3 loop: CASRKPGRTQGGYTF. CDR3 in DNA: TGTGCCAGCAGAAAGCCCGGACGGACCCAGGGGGGCTACACCTTC.

This chain uses TRBV11-3 with TRBJ1-3, with a weak D call TRBD1 (5 bases). V was pared by 2 bases and J by 0 bases, with 14 bases between. Germline assignment: CDR1 SGHNT and CDR2 YENEEA. The CDR3 is 17 amino acids. CDR3: CASSLKGQSFSGNTIYF. Written as DNA, the CDR3 is TGTGCCAGCAGCTTAAAGGGGCAGAGCTTCTCTGGAAACACCATATATTTT.

This clone has more than one count but fewer than ten. The chain is built from TRBV9 and TRBJ1-5; no reliable D call. The germline V and J ends were trimmed by 5 bases and 6 bases, with 9 bases remaining between them. From germline, CDR1 is SGDLS and CDR2 YYNGEE. This CDR3 is 12 amino acids long. CDR3 bases: TGTGCCAGCAGTTTAGCGATTCAGCCCCAGCATTTT. Translated: CASSLAIQPQHF. Based on the CDR3 plus reference TRBV9 and TRBJ1-5, the full variable domain is DSGVTQTPKHLITATGQRVTLRCSPRSGDLSVYWYQQSLDQGLQFLIQYYNGEERAKGNILERFSAQQFPDLHSELNLSSLELGDSALYFCASSLAIQPQHFGDGTRLSIL.

The chain combines TRBV19 with TRBJ2-1; D unresolved. Germline-derived CDR1 and CDR2 are LNHDA and SQIVND (reference sequence). V lost 3 bases to trimming and J lost 4 bases, with 10 bases between them. The length of the CDR3 is 14 residues. The CDR3 protein is CASSISSGYNEQFF. The CDR3 DNA sequence: TGTGCCAGTAGTATCTCGTCAGGTTACAATGAGCAGTTCTTC.

The rearrangement joins TRBV23-1 to TRBJ1-1; D gene ambiguous. TRBV23-1 is an open reading frame, and its role is uncertain. There are 13 residues in the CDR3. Trimming pared 6 bases from V and 2 bases from J, leaving 10 bases between. The CDR3 DNA sequence: TGCGCCAGCAGCCGGGAGGGAAACACTGAAGCTTTCTTT. Its protein is CASSREGNTEAFF.

The chain joins TRBV9 to TRBJ1-4; no definite D call. V was trimmed by 5 bases and J by 7 bases, leaving 15 bases between them. From germline, CDR1 is SGDLS and CDR2 YYNGEE. CDR3 length: 14 residues. The CDR3 here is CASSEPDPVEKLFF. Written as DNA, the CDR3 is TGTGCCAGCAGTGAACCGGACCCCGTTGAAAAACTGTTTTTT.

The chain employs TRBV9 and TRBJ2-3, with D possibly being TRBD2 (6 bases). The CDR3 is 12 amino acids. The V and J ends lost 0 bases and 10 bases respectively, with 9 bases between them. CDR1 is SGDLS, CDR2 YYNGEE, per germline. The CDR3 loop reads CASSVGGGPQYF. The CDR3, as DNA: TGTGCCAGCAGCGTAGGGGGAGGACCGCAGTATTTT.

This clone appeared a few times. The V gene is TRBV6-8, the J gene TRBJ1-5; TRBD1 might be the D (5 bases). With 2 bases removed from V and 4 bases from J, the gap between germline ends came to 18 bases. Germline V gene sequence: CDR1 MNHGY, CDR2 SAAAGT. This CDR3 spans 17 amino acids. This CDR3 is CASSYRSIGTANQPQHF. CDR3 DNA sequence: TGTGCCAGCAGTTACCGATCAATTGGGACGGCAAATCAGCCCCAGCATTTT.

J is TRBJ2-1 and V is TRBV19; no reliable D call. Trimming took 0 bases from V and 3 from J, leaving 9 bases between them. CDR1 LNHDA and CDR2 SQIVND come from the germline V gene (reference sequence). The CDR3 extends over 15 amino acids. CDR3 DNA sequence: TGTGCCAGTAGTATAGATCGGCAGGACTACAATGAGCAGTTCTTC. Protein sequence: CASSIDRQDYNEQFF.

V is TRBV14 and J is TRBJ2-7; TRBD1 is a possible D gene (6 bases). Germline-derived CDR1 and CDR2 are SGHDN and FVKESK. V was trimmed by 6 bases and J by 7 bases, leaving 13 bases between them. This CDR3 comprises 12 residues. CDR3 DNA sequence: TGTGCCAGCAGACAGGGCCCCAGTGAGCAGTACTTC. The encoded protein is CASRQGPSEQYF. Combining the CDR3 with reference TRBV14 and TRBJ2-7 gives the whole variable domain EAGVTQFPSHSVIEKGQTVTLRCDPISGHDNLYWYRRVMGKEIKFLLHFVKESKQDESGMPNNRFLAERTGGTYSTLKVQPAELEDSGVYFCASRQGPSEQYFGPGTRLTVT.

This rearrangement joins TRBV28 to TRBJ1-5; D is unclear. The germline V and J ends were trimmed by 6 bases and 3 bases, with 21 bases remaining between them. This CDR3 comprises 17 residues. The V gene's germline CDR1 is MDHEN and CDR2 SYDVKM. The CDR3 loop is CASSPSSNVGFNQPQHF. The CDR3 DNA sequence: TGTGCCAGCAGCCCTTCTTCTAATGTGGGATTCAATCAGCCCCAGCATTTT. The entire variable domain, with the rest obtained from reference TRBV28 and TRBJ1-5, is as follows: DVKVTQSSRYLVKRTGEKVFLECVQDMDHENMFWYRQDPGLGLRLIYFSYDVKMKEKGDIPEGYSVSREKKERFSLILESASTNQTSMYLCASSPSSNVGFNQPQHFGDGTRLSIL.

The genes are TRBV18 and TRBJ1-4; unclear D gene. Germline assignment: CDR1 KGHSH and CDR2 LQKENI. The CDR3 totals 13 residues. V lost 3 bases, J lost 1 base, and 3 bases lay in between. The CDR3: CASSPGTNEKLFF. CDR3 sequence (DNA): TGTGCCAGCTCACCGGGAACTAATGAAAAACTGTTTTTT.

On this clone: Distinct nucleotide sequences in the sample also encode this CDR3. The gene calls are TRBV30 and TRBJ1-5, with a tentative D call TRBD1 (5 bases). There are 13 residues in the CDR3. Germline CDR1 GTSNPN, CDR2 SVGIG (reference sequence). The ends were cut back, 5 bases at V and 5 bases at J, with 13 bases in the middle. CDR3 sequence (DNA): TGTGCCTGGGACAGAGGGCGGGATCAGCCCCAGCATTTT. Translation: CAWDRGRDQPQHF.

The chain is built from TRBV14 and TRBJ1-3; no clear D gene. Trimming shortened V by 3 bases and J by 4 bases, and 1 base separated the two germline ends. Germline CDR1 and CDR2: SGHDN and FVKESK. The CDR3 extends over 11 amino acids. This CDR3 is CASSQGNTIYF. CDR3 coding DNA: TGTGCCAGCAGCCAGGGAAACACCATATATTTT.

The V call is TRBV29-1, the J call TRBJ1-3; 8 bases fit TRBD1. The ends lost 4 bases at V and 4 bases at J; junction bases unmatched: 6. The CDR3 spans 14 residues. Germline CDR1 and CDR2: SQVTM and ANQGSEA. CDR3 coding DNA: TGCAGCGTTGGGGGGACAGGTATAGGAAACACCATATATTTT. Encoded protein: CSVGGTGIGNTIYF.